The TCR beta chain described here comes from a study of T-cell reconstitution after alpha-beta-depleted transplantation in children. Study-level points and caveats: The high TCRbeta diversity at day 60 in some patients came from surviving recipient T cells and thymic progenitors. Reportedly, alpha-beta T cells present about two months post-transplant originated from several hundred expanded clones of graft origin. The main origin of T-cell counts and diversity one year after transplant was newly produced T cells.

Unique molecular identifiers featured in how the TCRbeta library was prepared. TCRdb called the PCR reads again in MiXCR, with one record for every CDR3 protein. The sample yields around 230,000 distinct CDR3 sequences, around a sixth seen once. This CDR3 region has 13 residues. CDR1 is SNHLY, CDR2 FYNNEI, per germline. With 9 bases clipped from V and 2 bases from J, the junction kept 7 bases outside the gene matches. Worth noting for this clonotype: Its target is not known.

The receptor was derived from a male patient aged 2-9 years who had a stem cell transplant for acute lymphoblastic leukemia, so the T cells may come from the graft donor. Sample: PBMCs, mostly from graft donor cells, taken 360 days after TCRalphabeta/CD19-depleted stem cell transplant. This chain uses TRBV2 with TRBJ2-7; 7 bases align to TRBD2. CDR3 sequence reads: CASVTGGTYEQYF. The DNA for the CDR3 is TGTGCCAGTGTCACGGGGGGAACCTACGAGCAGTACTTC.